This is a list of T cell receptor beta chains from one sample in a study of Tregs in tolerant kidney transplant recipients. Only in-frame clones appear in the TCRdb table, and some are missing; sequencing was by immunoSEQ multiplex PCR. The table lists some 64,000 clones, roughly 98% of them singletons. Sequencing used Tregs from blood, obtained before the transplant. These receptors were collected from a human donor who received a combined kidney and bone marrow transplant. Both conserved end residues are part of each CDR3. The D gene is left open where the match is weak.

CDR3: CASSIQGAIGYTF
V: TRBV19
length: 13
J: TRBJ1-2
D: TRBD1

CDR3: CASSLLTPRSTDTQYF
V: TRBV28
length: 16
J: TRBJ2-3
D: .

CDR3: CSVQDVDTIYF
V: TRBV20-1
length: 11
J: TRBJ1-3
D: .

CDR3: CASWTGGGAGELFF
V: TRBV6-6
length: 14
J: TRBJ2-2
D: TRBD1

CDR3: CASSSSGGGTDTQYF
V: TRBV7-3
length: 15
J: TRBJ2-3
D: TRBD2

CDR3: CASSLKSPWTSGVYNEQFF
V: TRBV28
length: 19
J: TRBJ2-1
D: TRBD2

CDR3: CASSYTPRDTQYF
V: TRBV13
length: 13
J: TRBJ2-3
D: .

CDR3: CSVEDRGQGYGYTF
V: TRBV29-1
length: 14
J: TRBJ1-2
D: TRBD1

CDR3: CASSQERTSGDLSYEQYF
V: TRBV4-2
length: 18
J: TRBJ2-7
D: TRBD2

CDR3: CSARDQVEQFF
V: TRBV20-1
length: 11
J: TRBJ2-1
D: .

CDR3: CASSAYYEQYF
V: TRBV25-1
length: 11
J: TRBJ2-7
D: .

CDR3: CASSQPGSYYGYTF
V: TRBV5-1
length: 14
J: TRBJ1-2
D: .

CDR3: CASSSYQETQYF
V: TRBV9
length: 12
J: TRBJ2-5
D: .

CDR3: CAINGQMNTEAFF
V: TRBV10-3
length: 13
J: TRBJ1-1
D: .

CDR3: CASSLMGGVYGEQFF
V: TRBV7-3
length: 15
J: TRBJ2-1
D: .

CDR3: CASSLGALNYGYTF
V: TRBV7-9
length: 14
J: TRBJ1-2
D: .

CDR3: CASSYRGFRSYNEQFF
V: TRBV6-6
length: 16
J: TRBJ2-1
D: .

CDR3: CASSDLGQGGGYTF
V: TRBV25-1
length: 14
J: TRBJ1-2
D: TRBD1

CDR3: CASSHSPGGSKVTDTQYF
V: TRBV9
length: 18
J: TRBJ2-3
D: TRBD2

CDR3: CASSPRREGQPQHF
V: TRBV9
length: 14
J: TRBJ1-5
D: .

CDR3: CASSHRGTGELFF
V: TRBV6-5
length: 13
J: TRBJ2-2
D: TRBD1

CDR3: CASSSRRAVYGYTF
V: TRBV6-5
length: 14
J: TRBJ1-2
D: .

CDR3: CASSLSHFNEQFF
V: TRBV7-9
length: 13
J: TRBJ2-1
D: .

CDR3: CASSDTGTGYEQYF
V: TRBV9
length: 14
J: TRBJ2-7
D: TRBD1

CDR3: CASRYPGSGYTF
V: TRBV27
length: 12
J: TRBJ1-2
D: .

CDR3: CASSFGQALGHGYTF
V: TRBV6-6
length: 15
J: TRBJ1-2
D: TRBD1

CDR3: CASSQWTGKGGEGYGYTF
V: TRBV4-2
length: 18
J: TRBJ1-2
D: TRBD1

CDR3: CASSLVGGRANEQYF
V: TRBV21-1
length: 15
J: TRBJ2-7
D: .

CDR3: CASSLGQGFSNYGYTF
V: TRBV7-2
length: 16
J: TRBJ1-2
D: TRBD1

CDR3: CASSTSTGTKNIQYF
V: TRBV9
length: 15
J: TRBJ2-4
D: TRBD1

CDR3: CASSWGGKLFF
V: TRBV27
length: 11
J: TRBJ1-4
D: .

CDR3: CASSPLLRQGAYEQYF
V: TRBV11-2
length: 16
J: TRBJ2-7
D: TRBD1

CDR3: CASSTSRTSGSVSYEQYF
V: TRBV19
length: 18
J: TRBJ2-7
D: TRBD2

CDR3: CASSIGSARSQETQYF
V: TRBV5-1
length: 16
J: TRBJ2-5
D: .

CDR3: CASGQGLEGNQPQHF
V: TRBV7-9
length: 15
J: TRBJ1-5
D: TRBD1

CDR3: CASGLDLRTTNTGELFF
V: TRBV12-5
length: 17
J: TRBJ2-2
D: .

CDR3: CASSTSRGQGRTGELFF
V: TRBV25-1
length: 17
J: TRBJ2-2
D: TRBD1

CDR3: CASSSYYEQYF
V: TRBV5-1
length: 11
J: TRBJ2-7
D: .

CDR3: CASSIPGDNQPQHF
V: TRBV25-1
length: 14
J: TRBJ1-5
D: .

CDR3: CASSEGRLPSGTDTQYF
V: TRBV6-1
length: 17
J: TRBJ2-3
D: .

CDR3: CAWRGSSYNEQFF
V: TRBV30
length: 13
J: TRBJ2-1
D: .

CDR3: CASSLRPGQVLSGANVLTF
V: TRBV7-3
length: 19
J: TRBJ2-6
D: TRBD1

CDR3: CASSAQTEAFF
V: TRBV11-3
length: 11
J: TRBJ1-1
D: .

CDR3: CASSYSQGMWGEAFF
V: TRBV6-5
length: 15
J: TRBJ1-1
D: TRBD1

CDR3: CASKGTANYGYTF
V: TRBV6-1
length: 13
J: TRBJ1-2
D: TRBD1

CDR3: CAWGGQGLNYGYTF
V: TRBV30
length: 14
J: TRBJ1-2
D: .

CDR3: CASSWGSPGNTIYF
V: TRBV5-1
length: 14
J: TRBJ1-3
D: .

CDR3: CASSSRQGGIEELFF
V: TRBV9
length: 15
J: TRBJ2-2
D: .

CDR3: CSVARGRNHYEQYF
V: TRBV29-1
length: 14
J: TRBJ2-7
D: .

CDR3: CASSFQGSYNSPLHF
V: TRBV27
length: 15
J: TRBJ1-6
D: .

CDR3: CASSHPTGDTEAFF
V: TRBV5-4
length: 14
J: TRBJ1-1
D: TRBD1

CDR3: CASRTHSGQETQYF
V: TRBV5-4
length: 14
J: TRBJ2-5
D: .

CDR3: CASSLGQGSYNEQFF
V: TRBV5-4
length: 15
J: TRBJ2-1
D: TRBD1

CDR3: CASEENTEAFF
V: TRBV2
length: 11
J: TRBJ1-1
D: .

CDR3: CASSPGRTQTYEQYF
V: TRBV7-2
length: 15
J: TRBJ2-7
D: .

CDR3: CSVPGGGPNTEAFF
V: TRBV29-1
length: 14
J: TRBJ1-1
D: .

CDR3: CASSGQGYSGYTF
V: TRBV2
length: 13
J: TRBJ1-2
D: TRBD1